Listed below are T cell receptor beta chains from one sample, sequenced in a study of identifying expanded T cells in peripheral blood. Profiling relied on immunoSEQ multiplex PCR, and the TCRdb table lists in-frame clones only, not all of them. The sample holds about 130,000 clones, about 88% seen once. The source material was blood. The receptor set was obtained from a person aged 18 to 70 in good health. The CDR3 runs from the conserved cysteine through the conserved F or W. The order of the fields is D gene, clone size, V gene, J gene, CDR3 protein, CDR3 DNA. The D gene is left open where the match is weak. Clone size appears in some rows only: once, few, many, or a class for an expanded clone.

TRBD1	-	TRBV5-1	TRBJ1-1	CASMISTDPGQANTEAFF	TGCGCCAGCATGATCTCTACTGATCCGGGACAGGCGAACACTGAAGCTTTCTTT
-	-	TRBV18	TRBJ1-5	CASSRQVDQPQHF	TGTGCCAGCTCACGACAGGTGGATCAGCCCCAGCATTTT
-	-	TRBV5-1	TRBJ1-1	CASSLAGRPMNTEAFF	TGCGCCAGCAGCTTGGCCGGCAGACCGATGAACACTGAAGCTTTCTTT
-	-	TRBV5-1	TRBJ2-5	CASSSAGQQETQYF	TGCGCCAGCAGCTCCGCGGGACAGCAAGAGACCCAGTACTTC
TRBD2	-	TRBV28	TRBJ2-7	CASSFSSGRGEQYF	TGTGCCAGCAGTTTTAGTAGCGGGAGAGGCGAGCAGTACTTC
-	once	TRBV7-2	TRBJ2-2	CASSTWTGTTGELFF	TGTGCCAGCAGCACCTGGACCGGGACGACCGGGGAGCTGTTTTTT
-	-	TRBV5-1	TRBJ1-2	CASSRDDNYGYTF	TGCGCCAGCAGCCGGGACGATAACTATGGCTACACCTTC
TRBD1	-	TRBV9	TRBJ1-5	CASSGAMNGQGVGGNQPQHF	TGTGCCAGCTCTGGGGCTATGAATGGACAGGGAGTAGGCGGGAATCAGCCCCAGCATTTT
TRBD1	-	TRBV18	TRBJ1-1	CASSQISGGAEAFF	TGTGCCAGCTCACAAATCTCAGGGGGGGCTGAAGCTTTCTTT
-	-	TRBV29-1	TRBJ2-3	CSETGPANTDTQYF	TGCAGCGAGACAGGTCCCGCTAACACAGATACGCAGTATTTT
-	-	TRBV11-2	TRBJ1-1	CASSLDRYARTRDTEAFF	TGTGCCAGCAGCTTAGATAGATATGCCCGGACGCGGGACACTGAAGCTTTCTTT
-	once	TRBV25-1	TRBJ1-1	CASSEPGWETEAFF	TGTGCCAGCAGTGAACCAGGATGGGAAACTGAAGCTTTCTTT
-	-	TRBV4-2	TRBJ1-5	CASSQDAGVGNQPQHF	TGTGCCAGCAGCCAAGATGCGGGGGTCGGGAATCAGCCCCAGCATTTT
-	-	TRBV5-1	TRBJ2-6	CASSLKQDPGANVLTF	TGCGCCAGCAGCCTGAAACAGGACCCTGGGGCCAACGTCCTGACTTTC
-	-	TRBV19	TRBJ2-2	CASSITGTVITGELFF	TGTGCCAGTAGTATCACCGGGACGGTCATCACCGGGGAGCTGTTTTTT
-	-	TRBV5-4	TRBJ2-7	CASSLAYNSYEQYF	TGTGCCAGCAGCTTGGCCTACAACTCCTACGAGCAGTACTTC
-	-	TRBV5-1	TRBJ2-7	CASSLDLVGRSSYEQYF	TGCGCCAGCAGCTTGGATTTAGTGGGGCGATCATCCTACGAGCAGTACTTC
-	-	TRBV7-2	TRBJ1-1	CASSLAQVISGSEAFF	TGTGCCAGCAGCTTAGCGCAAGTTATCTCAGGAAGTGAAGCTTTCTTT
-	-	TRBV19	TRBJ1-5	CASSTQAAGNQPQHF	TGTGCCAGTAGTACCCAGGCGGCGGGCAATCAGCCCCAGCATTTT
TRBD2	-	TRBV5-1	TRBJ2-1	CASSLIPSGAPYNEQFF	TGCGCCAGCAGCTTGATTCCTAGCGGGGCCCCCTACAATGAGCAGTTCTTC
-	-	TRBV5-8	TRBJ2-7	CASSSEGPPDEQYF	TGTGCCAGCAGCAGTGAGGGACCGCCCGACGAGCAGTACTTC
TRBD2	-	TRBV6-1	TRBJ2-7	CASSELWGGIHEQYF	TGTGCCAGCAGTGAACTATGGGGGGGGATCCACGAGCAGTACTTC
TRBD1	-	TRBV7-9	TRBJ1-4	CASSLGQTTNEKLFF	TGTGCCAGCAGCCTGGGACAGACAACTAATGAAAAACTGTTTTTT
-	once	TRBV28	TRBJ2-5	CASTPQTGPQETQYF	TGTGCCAGCACCCCCCAGACAGGACCCCAAGAGACCCAGTACTTC
TRBD1	-	TRBV7-9	TRBJ1-1	CASSPQGRDTEAFF	TGTGCCAGCAGCCCACAGGGGAGAGACACTGAAGCTTTCTTT
-	-	TRBV14	TRBJ1-2	CASSQNTGYGGYTF	TGTGCCAGCAGCCAAAACACAGGATACGGGGGCTACACCTTC
TRBD2	-	TRBV5-1	TRBJ2-2	CASSEVAGMSGELFF	TGCGCCAGCAGTGAGGTAGCGGGAATGAGCGGGGAGCTGTTTTTT